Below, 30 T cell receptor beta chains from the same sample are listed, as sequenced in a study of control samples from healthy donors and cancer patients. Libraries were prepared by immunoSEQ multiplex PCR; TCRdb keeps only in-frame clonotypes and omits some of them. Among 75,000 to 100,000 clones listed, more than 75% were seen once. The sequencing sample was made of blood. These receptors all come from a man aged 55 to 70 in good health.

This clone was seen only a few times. The CDR3 DNA is TGTGCCAGCAGCCCCCGCGGTAGCGCTTCCGACCAGCAGTACTTC. Translated: CASSPRGSASDQQYF. The chain joins TRBV7-8 to TRBJ2-7, with a weak D call TRBD2 (5 bases). CDR3 size: 15 residues. Deletions cut 5 bases from V and 8 bases from J, with 22 bases between. Germline values: CDR1 SGHVS, CDR2 FQNEAQ.

In DNA form, the CDR3 reads TGCAGTGCTAGTATGACAGAGACTAATTCACCCCTCCACTTT. Encoded protein: CSASMTETNSPLHF. J is TRBJ1-6 and V is TRBV20-1; TRBD1 is a possible D gene (5 bases). Germline values: CDR1 DFQATT, CDR2 SNEGSKA (reference sequence). CDR3 length: 14 amino acids. The V end was cut by 3 bases, the J end by 6 bases, with 12 bases between.

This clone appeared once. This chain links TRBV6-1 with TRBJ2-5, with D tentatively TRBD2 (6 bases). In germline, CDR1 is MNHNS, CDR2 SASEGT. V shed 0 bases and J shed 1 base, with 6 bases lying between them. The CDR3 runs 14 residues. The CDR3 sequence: CASSEAGGQETQYF. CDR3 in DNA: TGTGCCAGCAGTGAAGCGGGGGGCCAAGAGACCCAGTACTTC.

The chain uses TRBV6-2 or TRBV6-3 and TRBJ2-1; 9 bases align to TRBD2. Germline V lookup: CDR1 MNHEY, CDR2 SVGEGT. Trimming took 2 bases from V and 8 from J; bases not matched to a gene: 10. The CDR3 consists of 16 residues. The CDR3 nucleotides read TGTGCCAGCAGTTACCGGGAGGCGGGAGGGGTGGATGAGCAGTTCTTC. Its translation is CASSYREAGGVDEQFF.

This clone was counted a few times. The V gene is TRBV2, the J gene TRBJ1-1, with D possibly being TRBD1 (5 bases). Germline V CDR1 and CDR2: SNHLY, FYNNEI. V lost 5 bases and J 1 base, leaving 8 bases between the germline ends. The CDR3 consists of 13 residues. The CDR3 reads CASSYTGNTEAFF. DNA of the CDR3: TGTGCCAGCAGTTATACAGGGAACACTGAAGCTTTCTTT.

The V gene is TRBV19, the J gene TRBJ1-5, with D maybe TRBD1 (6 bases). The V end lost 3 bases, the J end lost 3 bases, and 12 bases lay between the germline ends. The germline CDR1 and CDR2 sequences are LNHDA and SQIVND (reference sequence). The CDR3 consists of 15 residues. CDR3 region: CASSIGTPLNQPQHF. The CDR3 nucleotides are TGTGCCAGTAGTATCGGGACACCCCTCAATCAGCCCCAGCATTTT.

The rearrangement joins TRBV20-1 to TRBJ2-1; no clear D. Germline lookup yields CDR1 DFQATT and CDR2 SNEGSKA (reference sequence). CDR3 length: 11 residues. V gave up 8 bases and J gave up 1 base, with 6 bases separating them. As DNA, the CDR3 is TGCAGTCCACGATCCTACAATGAGCAGTTCTTC. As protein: CSPRSYNEQFF.

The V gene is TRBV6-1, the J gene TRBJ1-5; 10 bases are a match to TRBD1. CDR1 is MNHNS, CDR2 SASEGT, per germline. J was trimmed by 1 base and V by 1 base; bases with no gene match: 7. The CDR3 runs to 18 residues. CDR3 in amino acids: CASSEGQGASVSNQPQHF. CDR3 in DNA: TGTGCCAGCAGTGAAGGACAGGGGGCATCGGTAAGCAATCAGCCCCAGCATTTT.

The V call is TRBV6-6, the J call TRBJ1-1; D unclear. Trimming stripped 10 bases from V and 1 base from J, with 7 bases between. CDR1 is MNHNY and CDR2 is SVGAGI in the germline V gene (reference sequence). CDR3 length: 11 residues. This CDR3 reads CATAGNTEAFF. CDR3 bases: TGTGCCACGGCAGGGAACACTGAAGCTTTCTTT.

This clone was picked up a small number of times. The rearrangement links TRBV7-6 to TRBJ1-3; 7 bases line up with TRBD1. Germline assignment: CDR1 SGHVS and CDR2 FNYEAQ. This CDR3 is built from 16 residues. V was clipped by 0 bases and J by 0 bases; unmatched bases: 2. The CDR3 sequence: CASSLAGGASGNTIYF. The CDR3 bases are TGTGCCAGCAGCTTAGCAGGGGGCGCCTCTGGAAACACCATATATTTT.

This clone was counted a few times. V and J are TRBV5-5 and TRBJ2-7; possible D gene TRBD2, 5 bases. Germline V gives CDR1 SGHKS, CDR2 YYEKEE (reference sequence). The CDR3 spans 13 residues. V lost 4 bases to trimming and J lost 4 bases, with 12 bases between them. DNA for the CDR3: TGTGCCAGCAGCCCGGACTCCCGGTACGAGCAGTACTTC. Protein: CASSPDSRYEQYF. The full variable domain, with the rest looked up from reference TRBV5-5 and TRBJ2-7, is DAGVTQSPTHLIKTRGQQVTLRCSPISGHKSVSWYQQVLGQGPQFIFQYYEKEERGRGNFPDRFSARQFPNYSSELNVNALLLGDSALYLCASSPDSRYEQYFGPGTRLTVT.

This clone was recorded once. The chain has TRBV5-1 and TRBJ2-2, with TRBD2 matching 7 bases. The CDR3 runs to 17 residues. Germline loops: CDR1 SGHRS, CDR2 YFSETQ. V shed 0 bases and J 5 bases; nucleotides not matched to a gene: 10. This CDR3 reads CASSLGLAPTGTGELFF. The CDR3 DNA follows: TGCGCCAGCAGCTTGGGACTAGCCCCCACTGGGACCGGGGAGCTGTTTTTT.

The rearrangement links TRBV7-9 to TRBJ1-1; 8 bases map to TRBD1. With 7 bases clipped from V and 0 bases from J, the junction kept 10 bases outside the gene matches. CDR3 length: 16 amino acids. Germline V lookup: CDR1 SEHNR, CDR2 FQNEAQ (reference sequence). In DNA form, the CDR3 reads TGTGCCAGCACACATACAGGGGGTCGGATGAACACTGAAGCTTTCTTT. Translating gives CASTHTGGRMNTEAFF.

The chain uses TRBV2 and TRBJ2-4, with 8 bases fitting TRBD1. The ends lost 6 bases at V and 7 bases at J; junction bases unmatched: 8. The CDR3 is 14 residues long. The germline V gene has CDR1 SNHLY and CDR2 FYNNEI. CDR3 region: CASSLARQGNIQYF. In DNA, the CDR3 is TGTGCCAGCAGCCTAGCTAGACAGGGGAACATTCAGTACTTC.

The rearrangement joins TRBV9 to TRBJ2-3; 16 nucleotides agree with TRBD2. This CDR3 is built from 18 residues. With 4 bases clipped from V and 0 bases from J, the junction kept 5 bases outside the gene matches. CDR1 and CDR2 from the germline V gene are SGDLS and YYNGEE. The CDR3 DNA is TGTGCCAGCAGCTCGGGACTAGCGGGAGGGTCTAGCACAGATACGCAGTATTTT. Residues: CASSSGLAGGSSTDTQYF.

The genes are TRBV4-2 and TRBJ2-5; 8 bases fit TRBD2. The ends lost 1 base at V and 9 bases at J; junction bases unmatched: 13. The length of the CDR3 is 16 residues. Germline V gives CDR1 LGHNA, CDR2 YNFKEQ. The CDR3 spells CASSQVTGTRPWSQYF. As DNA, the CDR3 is TGTGCCAGCAGCCAAGTGACCGGGACTAGGCCATGGTCCCAGTACTTC.

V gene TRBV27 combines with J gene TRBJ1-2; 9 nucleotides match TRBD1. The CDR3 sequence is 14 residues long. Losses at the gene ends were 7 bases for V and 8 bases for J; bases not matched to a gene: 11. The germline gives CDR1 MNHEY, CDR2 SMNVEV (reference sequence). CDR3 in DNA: TGTGCCAGCAAGACCGGGACAGGGCCCTTCGGCTACACCTTC. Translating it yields CASKTGTGPFGYTF.

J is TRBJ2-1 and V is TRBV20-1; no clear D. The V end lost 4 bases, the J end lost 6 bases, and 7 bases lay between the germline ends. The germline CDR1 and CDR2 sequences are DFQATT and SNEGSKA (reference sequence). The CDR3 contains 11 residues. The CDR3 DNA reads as TGCAGTGCTACCCTGGGCAATGAGCAGTTCTTC. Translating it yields CSATLGNEQFF.

The CDR3: CASSERGTSDSSGANVLTF. CDR3 in DNA: TGTGCCAGCAGTGAAAGGGGAACTAGCGATAGCTCTGGGGCCAACGTCCTGACTTTC. The rearrangement joins TRBV2 to TRBJ2-6; 7 bases are a match to TRBD2. Germline CDR1 reads SNHLY; CDR2 reads FYNNEI. V dropped 2 bases and J dropped 0; count of bases not matched to a gene: 10. The CDR3 runs to 19 residues.

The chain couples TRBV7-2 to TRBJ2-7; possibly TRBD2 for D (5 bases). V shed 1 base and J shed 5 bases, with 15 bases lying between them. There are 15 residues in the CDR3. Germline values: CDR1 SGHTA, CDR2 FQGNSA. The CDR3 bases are TGTGCCAGCAGCTTAGACTGGACTCAGCCCCACGAGCAGTACTTC. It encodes CASSLDWTQPHEQYF.

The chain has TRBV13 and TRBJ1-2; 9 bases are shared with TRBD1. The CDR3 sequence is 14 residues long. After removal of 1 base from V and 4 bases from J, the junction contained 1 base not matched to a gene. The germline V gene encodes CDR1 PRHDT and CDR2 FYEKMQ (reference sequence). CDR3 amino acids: CASSLADRGYGYTF. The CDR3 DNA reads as TGTGCCAGCAGCTTAGCGGACAGGGGCTATGGCTACACCTTC.

CDR3 bases: TGTGCCAGCTCACCCCGGGCGGTGGGAGTGGAAGAGACCCAGTACTTC. Amino acids: CASSPRAVGVEETQYF. The chain couples TRBV18 to TRBJ2-5; D possibly corresponds to TRBD2 (5 bases). Germline V gene sequence: CDR1 KGHSH, CDR2 LQKENI. Trimming shortened V by 3 bases and J by 3 bases, and 17 bases separated the two germline ends. The length of the CDR3 is 16 residues.

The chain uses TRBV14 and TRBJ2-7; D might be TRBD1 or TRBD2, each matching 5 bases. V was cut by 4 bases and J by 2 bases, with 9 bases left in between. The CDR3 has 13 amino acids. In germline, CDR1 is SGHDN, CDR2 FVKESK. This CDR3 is CASSPSGPYEQYF. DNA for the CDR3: TGTGCCAGCAGCCCGTCGGGGCCCTACGAGCAGTACTTC.

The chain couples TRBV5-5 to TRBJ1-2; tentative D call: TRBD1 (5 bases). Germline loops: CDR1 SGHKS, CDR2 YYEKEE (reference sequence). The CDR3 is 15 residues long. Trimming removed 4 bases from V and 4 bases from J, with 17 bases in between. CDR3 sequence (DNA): TGTGCCAGCAGCCCCCCCCCGCAGGGAAGCTATGGCTACACCTTC. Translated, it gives CASSPPPQGSYGYTF.

The DNA for the CDR3 is TGCGCCAGCAGACGTGTCCCCTCGGAACAGGCTTGGAATGATAGCAATCAGCCCCAGCATTTT. This encodes CASRRVPSEQAWNDSNQPQHF. The chain joins TRBV5-1 to TRBJ1-5; D possibly corresponds to TRBD1 (5 bases). The CDR3 extends over 21 amino acids. Germline-derived CDR1 and CDR2 are SGHRS and YFSETQ. Deletions cut 5 bases from V and 0 bases from J, with 30 bases between.

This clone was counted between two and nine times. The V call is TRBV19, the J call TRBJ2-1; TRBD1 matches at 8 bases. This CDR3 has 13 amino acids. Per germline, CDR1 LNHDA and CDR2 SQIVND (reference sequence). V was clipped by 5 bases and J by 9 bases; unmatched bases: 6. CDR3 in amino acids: CASSPSGGSEQFF. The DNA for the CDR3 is TGTGCCAGTAGTCCCTCAGGGGGCAGTGAGCAGTTCTTC.

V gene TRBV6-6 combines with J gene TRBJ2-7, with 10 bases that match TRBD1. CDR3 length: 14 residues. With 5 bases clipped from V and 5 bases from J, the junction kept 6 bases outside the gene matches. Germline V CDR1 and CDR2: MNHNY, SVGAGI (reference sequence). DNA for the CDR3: TGTGCCAGCAGTCCACCGGGGACAGGGGACGAGCAGTACTTC. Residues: CASSPPGTGDEQYF.

In DNA form, the CDR3 reads TGTGCCAGCAGTATTAGGCCCGGGGAGCTGTTTTTT. It encodes CASSIRPGELFF. The V call is TRBV5-6, the J call TRBJ2-2; D unresolved. The V end was cut by 5 bases, the J end by 6 bases, with 8 bases between. This CDR3 has 12 amino acids. Per germline, CDR1 SGHDT and CDR2 YYEEEE.

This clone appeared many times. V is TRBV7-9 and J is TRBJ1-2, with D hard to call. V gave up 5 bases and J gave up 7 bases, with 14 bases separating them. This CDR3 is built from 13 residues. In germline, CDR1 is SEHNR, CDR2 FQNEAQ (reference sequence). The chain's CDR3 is CASSPQPSLGYTF. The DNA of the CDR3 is TGTGCCAGCAGCCCACAACCTTCGCTTGGCTACACCTTC.

CDR3 DNA: TGTGTAGGGTACGAGCAGTACTTC. As protein: CVGYEQYF. This rearrangement joins TRBV15 to TRBJ2-7; D unclear. The CDR3 loop spans 8 amino acids. Germline V gene data show CDR1 as LNHNV and CDR2 as YYDKDF (reference sequence).